This T cell receptor (beta chain) was recovered during a study of OX40 agonist ivuxolimab in advanced cancers. As for the study more broadly: The costimulatory receptor OX40 (CD134) was targeted by ivuxolimab, a fully human IgG2 agonistic monoclonal antibody. Intravenous ivuxolimab was administered to patients every 2 weeks at six dose levels: 0.01, 0.1, 0.3, 1.5, 3 and 10 mg/kg. Of the 52 patients in dose escalation, some 19 had hepatocellular carcinoma, approximately 15 had melanoma, 9 had renal cell carcinoma and 9 had head and neck cancer. A male proportion of roughly 80% and a mean age of 60 years, ranging from about 23 to 79, were recorded for the dose-escalation cohort. Patients were allowed to have had prior anti-PD-1, anti-PD-L1 or anti-CTLA-4 therapy, and around two fifths of the dose-escalation patients had been treated with checkpoint inhibitors. Three dose-escalation patients achieved partial responses, one with hepatocellular carcinoma and two with cutaneous melanoma. Peripheral TCRbeta sequencing was intended to test whether TCR sequence diversity was altered and clonal T-cell expansion was caused by ivuxolimab. The monotherapy dose-escalation portion (N ≈ 56 patients) of the phase I ivuxolimab trial is reported in the paper. Study-wide findings and limitations: After ivuxolimab, expanded clones were on average more numerous among CD8+ T cells than among CD4+ T cells. Low levels of normalized T-cell clonal expansion were also seen in some nonresponding patients. In the 0.1-3.0 mg/kg groups, partial responders had among the lowest normalized peripheral clonal expansion, particularly in CD8+ T cells. At doses of 0.1 to 3.0 mg/kg, clonal expansion of both CD4+ and CD8+ T cells in blood was seen between baseline and week 6. Which antigens the clonally expanded peripheral T cells were specific for was not determined.

To sequence the TCRbeta CDR3 region, genomic DNA was isolated from the sorted cells. TCRbeta CDR3 regions were sequenced using the immunoSEQ Assay. TCRdb limited this immuneACCESS table to in-frame rearrangements with V and J called. A share of clones is missing; checked studies link under half to unresolved V genes, and the rest is unexplained. The sample table holds some 71,000 clones, of which roughly 90% were seen once. The ten largest clones take up roughly 3% of the sample. CDR1 and CDR2 (MDHEN, SYDVKM) derive from the germline V gene. The V and J ends are trimmed by 5 bases and 3 bases, leaving 4 bases between them. Including cysteine and phenylalanine, the CDR3 has 11 amino acids. The only DNA kept is the CDR3, 33 bases in frame from the first base. About this clone itself: It has no known antigen specificity. No base qualities exist here, and no much larger clone lies one base off it.

The trial excluded patients who had a history of autoimmune disease or who were on systemic immunosuppression. Peripheral blood for TCR sequencing was collected from all dose cohorts at baseline, on cycle 4 day 1, and on cycle 7 day 1. The samples were drawn from a first-in-human, open-label, multicenter phase I dose-escalation trial of ivuxolimab. Adults with locally advanced or metastatic melanoma, renal cell, hepatocellular, or head and neck squamous cell carcinoma were enrolled in the trial. Before TCR sequencing, CD4+ T cells and CD8+ T cells from peripheral blood were sorted into separate populations.

This TCR derives from an adult with an advanced solid tumor such as melanoma, head and neck, liver or kidney cancer. Sequenced material: CD4+ or CD8+ T cells sorted from blood, taken in a trial of the OX40 agonist ivuxolimab. The chain couples TRBV28 to TRBJ1-2; there is no confident call for the D gene. The CDR3 region has the sequence CASSHYYGYTF. The DNA sequence is as follows: TGTGCCAGCAGTCACTACTATGGCTACACCTTC.